These T cell receptor beta chains were read from a single sample in a study of cytomegalovirus exposure and HLA in healthy donors. Here immunoSEQ multiplex PCR was the method, and the copy in TCRdb shows in-frame clones only, minus some. The table records some 120,000 clones, roughly 90% of them present only once. Sample: PBMCs. The receptor set was obtained from a woman aged 18-29 years in good health and CMV-seronegative. CDR3s include the opening cysteine and the closing phenylalanine or tryptophan. The order of the fields is V gene, clone size, D gene, J gene, CDR3 DNA, CDR3 protein. The D gene is left open where the match is weak. Clone size, where shown, is once, few, many, or a class for clones that have expanded.

v_gene: TRBV4-1
abundance: -
d_gene: -
j_gene: TRBJ1-3
CDR3nt: TGCGCCAGCAGCCAACCCCCCCACACAGGGAGCGGAAACACCATATATTTT
CDR3aa: CASSQPPHTGSGNTIYF

v_gene: TRBV28
abundance: once
d_gene: TRBD1
j_gene: TRBJ2-5
CDR3nt: TGTGCCAGCAGTTTGCTAGACAGGTCGCAGGGGGCCCAGTACTTC
CDR3aa: CASSLLDRSQGAQYF

v_gene: TRBV5-6
abundance: -
d_gene: -
j_gene: TRBJ1-1
CDR3nt: TGTGCCAGCAGTTACGCAACCGCAGGGGACACTGAAGCTTTCTTT
CDR3aa: CASSYATAGDTEAFF

v_gene: TRBV6-5
abundance: -
d_gene: TRBD1
j_gene: TRBJ1-4
CDR3nt: TGTGCCAGCAGCACGACAGGGGGCAGGGAAAAACTGTTTTTT
CDR3aa: CASSTTGGREKLFF

v_gene: TRBV28
abundance: -
d_gene: -
j_gene: TRBJ2-7
CDR3nt: TGTGCCAGCAACTTCGGTAGCGGCTCCTCCTCCTACGAGCAGTACTTC
CDR3aa: CASNFGSGSSSYEQYF

v_gene: TRBV5-1
abundance: -
d_gene: TRBD2
j_gene: TRBJ2-5
CDR3nt: TGCGCCAGCAGCCTCCGAACTAGCGGGGCCGGAGAGACCCAGTACTTC
CDR3aa: CASSLRTSGAGETQYF

v_gene: TRBV5-1
abundance: -
d_gene: TRBD1
j_gene: TRBJ1-2
CDR3nt: TGCGCCAGCAGCTTGTCGGGGACAGGGAACTATGGCTACACCTTC
CDR3aa: CASSLSGTGNYGYTF

v_gene: TRBV11-2
abundance: -
d_gene: -
j_gene: TRBJ1-5
CDR3nt: TGTGCCAGCAGCTTAGGTCCAGGCACAAATCAGCCCCAGCATTTT
CDR3aa: CASSLGPGTNQPQHF

v_gene: TRBV28
abundance: once
d_gene: TRBD2
j_gene: TRBJ2-5
CDR3nt: TGTGCCAGCAGTTCCACGGACGCGGGGGGAGAGACCCAGTACTTC
CDR3aa: CASSSTDAGGETQYF

v_gene: TRBV6-6
abundance: -
d_gene: TRBD2
j_gene: TRBJ2-1
CDR3nt: TGTGCCAGCAGTTTAGCGGGAGAGGCATACAATGAGCAGTTCTTC
CDR3aa: CASSLAGEAYNEQFF

v_gene: TRBV21-1
abundance: few
d_gene: -
j_gene: TRBJ2-5
CDR3nt: TGTGCCAGCAGCAAAGCTAATAGCTTGGAGACCCAGTACTTC
CDR3aa: CASSKANSLETQYF

v_gene: TRBV30
abundance: -
d_gene: TRBD2
j_gene: TRBJ2-5
CDR3nt: TGTGCCTGGAGTGCCGGACTAGCGGATGGCGAGACCCAGTACTTC
CDR3aa: CAWSAGLADGETQYF

v_gene: TRBV4-2
abundance: -
d_gene: -
j_gene: TRBJ2-2
CDR3nt: TGTGCCAGCAGCCAAGTCGGACAGGGACTACGCACCGGGGAGCTGTTTTTT
CDR3aa: CASSQVGQGLRTGELFF

v_gene: TRBV27
abundance: -
d_gene: TRBD2
j_gene: TRBJ2-3
CDR3nt: TGTGCCAGCATGGGCGGGAGCGGACCCCAGTATTTT
CDR3aa: CASMGGSGPQYF

v_gene: TRBV2
abundance: few
d_gene: -
j_gene: TRBJ2-7
CDR3nt: TGTGCCAGCAGTGAACAGGGCATGGGATACGAGCAGTACTTC
CDR3aa: CASSEQGMGYEQYF

v_gene: TRBV29-1
abundance: -
d_gene: -
j_gene: TRBJ1-2
CDR3nt: TGCAGCGTTGCGGAGAACTATGGCTACACCTTC
CDR3aa: CSVAENYGYTF

v_gene: TRBV11-2
abundance: once
d_gene: TRBD1
j_gene: TRBJ2-7
CDR3nt: TGTGCCAGCAGCTTAGATCGGACAGGGACCTACGAGCAGTACTTC
CDR3aa: CASSLDRTGTYEQYF

v_gene: TRBV6-5
abundance: -
d_gene: -
j_gene: TRBJ1-1
CDR3nt: TGTGCCAGCAGTCCGTCTGCGGGTACTGAAGCTTTCTTT
CDR3aa: CASSPSAGTEAFF

v_gene: TRBV30
abundance: -
d_gene: -
j_gene: TRBJ2-1
CDR3nt: TGTGCCTGGAGTGTGGGGGCGAGCTCCTACAATGAGCAGTTCTTC
CDR3aa: CAWSVGASSYNEQFF

v_gene: TRBV7-2
abundance: -
d_gene: -
j_gene: TRBJ2-3
CDR3nt: TGTGCCAGCAGCTTCGCCGGACTGGTGAGCCATACGCAGTATTTT
CDR3aa: CASSFAGLVSHTQYF

v_gene: TRBV11-2
abundance: -
d_gene: TRBD2
j_gene: TRBJ2-1
CDR3nt: TGTGCCAGCAGCCCGACTAGCGGGGCGCACAATGAGCAGTTCTTC
CDR3aa: CASSPTSGAHNEQFF

v_gene: TRBV6-6
abundance: once
d_gene: -
j_gene: TRBJ1-1
CDR3nt: TGTGCCAGCAGTTACTCGATATTAACGGAGGCCACTGAAGCTTTCTTT
CDR3aa: CASSYSILTEATEAFF

v_gene: TRBV6-5
abundance: -
d_gene: TRBD1
j_gene: TRBJ1-5
CDR3nt: TGTGCCACCCGACAGGGGACAAATCAGCCCCAGCATTTT
CDR3aa: CATRQGTNQPQHF

v_gene: TRBV6-5
abundance: -
d_gene: -
j_gene: TRBJ2-5
CDR3nt: TGTGCCAGCAGCCGCTGGCGGGGCCAAGAGACCCAGTACTTC
CDR3aa: CASSRWRGQETQYF

v_gene: TRBV5-1
abundance: -
d_gene: TRBD2
j_gene: TRBJ2-1
CDR3nt: TGCGCCAGCAGCTTGACTAGCGGGGTTTACAATGAGCAGTTCTTC
CDR3aa: CASSLTSGVYNEQFF

v_gene: TRBV19
abundance: -
d_gene: -
j_gene: TRBJ1-3
CDR3nt: TGTGCCAGTAGTCCGCCTGGTGGCCGAGGAAACACCATATATTTT
CDR3aa: CASSPPGGRGNTIYF

v_gene: TRBV6-7
abundance: -
d_gene: -
j_gene: TRBJ2-1
CDR3nt: TGTGCCAGCACGAGGGGGAATGAGCAGTTCTTC
CDR3aa: CASTRGNEQFF

v_gene: TRBV5-6
abundance: once
d_gene: -
j_gene: TRBJ1-5
CDR3nt: TGTGCCAGCAGCTCGTCCTATAGCAATCAGCCCCAGCATTTT
CDR3aa: CASSSSYSNQPQHF

v_gene: TRBV28
abundance: -
d_gene: TRBD1
j_gene: TRBJ2-7
CDR3nt: TGTGCCAGCAGGGTTACAGGGGGGTCCCTCTACGAGCAGTACTTC
CDR3aa: CASRVTGGSLYEQYF

v_gene: TRBV5-1
abundance: -
d_gene: -
j_gene: TRBJ2-3
CDR3nt: TGCGCCAGCAGCTTGGCCCTTGATACGCAGTATTTT
CDR3aa: CASSLALDTQYF

v_gene: TRBV2
abundance: -
d_gene: TRBD1
j_gene: TRBJ1-4
CDR3nt: TGTGCCAGCAGACACGAAGCCGGGACAGGGAATGAAAAACTGTTTTTT
CDR3aa: CASRHEAGTGNEKLFF

v_gene: TRBV18
abundance: -
d_gene: -
j_gene: TRBJ2-2
CDR3nt: TGTGCCAGCTCACCACTCGCAGGGGTCACCGGGGAGCTGTTTTTT
CDR3aa: CASSPLAGVTGELFF

v_gene: TRBV28
abundance: once
d_gene: TRBD2
j_gene: TRBJ2-7
CDR3nt: TGTGCCAGCATCCTAGCGGGGGGACGTGAGCAGTACTTC
CDR3aa: CASILAGGREQYF

v_gene: TRBV2
abundance: -
d_gene: -
j_gene: TRBJ1-5
CDR3nt: TGTGCCAGCAGTGAGTTTCATTTGGAGTATAGCAATCAGCCCCAGCATTTT
CDR3aa: CASSEFHLEYSNQPQHF

v_gene: TRBV13
abundance: -
d_gene: -
j_gene: TRBJ1-1
CDR3nt: TGTGCCAGCAGCCCATCCCAGGGGTGGAACACTGAAGCTTTCTTT
CDR3aa: CASSPSQGWNTEAFF

v_gene: TRBV4-1
abundance: -
d_gene: -
j_gene: TRBJ2-3
CDR3nt: TGCGCCAGCAGCCAAGACGAGACGGGAACTCTACAGTATTTT
CDR3aa: CASSQDETGTLQYF

v_gene: TRBV13
abundance: -
d_gene: TRBD1
j_gene: TRBJ1-3
CDR3nt: TGTGCCAGCAGCTTATTTGGACAGGGGGCAGGAAACACCATATATTTT
CDR3aa: CASSLFGQGAGNTIYF

v_gene: TRBV4-3
abundance: -
d_gene: TRBD1
j_gene: TRBJ1-1
CDR3nt: TGCGCCAGCAGCCAAACCGGGACAGGGATTACTGAAGCTTTCTTT
CDR3aa: CASSQTGTGITEAFF

v_gene: TRBV7-2
abundance: -
d_gene: TRBD1
j_gene: TRBJ1-2
CDR3nt: TGTGCCAGCAGCTTACGGGACAGGGCCCAGGGCTACACCTTC
CDR3aa: CASSLRDRAQGYTF

v_gene: TRBV27
abundance: -
d_gene: -
j_gene: TRBJ2-7
CDR3nt: TGTGCCAGCAGTTCCATATACACCTCCTACGAGCAGTACTTC
CDR3aa: CASSSIYTSYEQYF

v_gene: TRBV19
abundance: -
d_gene: -
j_gene: TRBJ2-5
CDR3nt: TGTGCCAGCGAATCATCGGGGGGCGAGACCCAGTACTTC
CDR3aa: CASESSGGETQYF

v_gene: TRBV27
abundance: -
d_gene: -
j_gene: TRBJ1-6
CDR3nt: TGTGCCAGCACCGAGACAGTTTCATATAATTCACCCCTCCACTTT
CDR3aa: CASTETVSYNSPLHF

v_gene: TRBV6-5
abundance: -
d_gene: TRBD1
j_gene: TRBJ2-1
CDR3nt: TGTGCCAGCAGTTACTATGGGACAGGGGGCTGGGAGCAGTTCTTC
CDR3aa: CASSYYGTGGWEQFF

v_gene: TRBV7-9
abundance: -
d_gene: TRBD1
j_gene: TRBJ2-7
CDR3nt: TGTGCCAGCAGCACCCGGACAGGGATCTACGAGCAGTACTTC
CDR3aa: CASSTRTGIYEQYF

v_gene: TRBV10-3
abundance: -
d_gene: TRBD2
j_gene: TRBJ2-7
CDR3nt: TGTGCCATCAGTCCCTCGCGGGGGGACCCCTACGAGCAGTACTTC
CDR3aa: CAISPSRGDPYEQYF

v_gene: TRBV5-1
abundance: -
d_gene: -
j_gene: TRBJ1-2
CDR3nt: TGCGCCAGCAGCGACGGGGGTCTCGGTGGCTACACCTTC
CDR3aa: CASSDGGLGGYTF

v_gene: TRBV7-6
abundance: once
d_gene: -
j_gene: TRBJ2-1
CDR3nt: TGTGCCAGCAGCCCGTCCTACAATGAGCAGTTCTTC
CDR3aa: CASSPSYNEQFF

v_gene: TRBV5-4
abundance: -
d_gene: -
j_gene: TRBJ2-5
CDR3nt: TGTGCCAGCAGCGTCGGATTGAGGGAGACCCAGTACTTC
CDR3aa: CASSVGLRETQYF

v_gene: TRBV9
abundance: -
d_gene: -
j_gene: TRBJ1-5
CDR3nt: TGTGCCAGCAGCGAAGGACAGCGCAATCAGCCCCAGCATTTT
CDR3aa: CASSEGQRNQPQHF

v_gene: TRBV6-6
abundance: -
d_gene: -
j_gene: TRBJ2-7
CDR3nt: TGTGCCAGCAGTATACTGGGGCAGTCCTACGAGCAGTACTTC
CDR3aa: CASSILGQSYEQYF

v_gene: TRBV5-6
abundance: -
d_gene: TRBD1
j_gene: TRBJ2-1
CDR3nt: TGTGCCAGCAGCTGGGACAGGGACTCCTACAATGAGCAGTTCTTC
CDR3aa: CASSWDRDSYNEQFF

v_gene: TRBV28
abundance: -
d_gene: -
j_gene: TRBJ2-7
CDR3nt: TGTGCCAGCAGCTCCAGAGAGGGCCCGACTAGCTCCTACGAGCAGTACTTC
CDR3aa: CASSSREGPTSSYEQYF

v_gene: TRBV5-6
abundance: -
d_gene: TRBD2
j_gene: TRBJ2-3
CDR3nt: TGTGCCAGCAGCTTCGGGAGGGCCTTGCGGTCATACACAGATACGCAGTATTTT
CDR3aa: CASSFGRALRSYTDTQYF

v_gene: TRBV30
abundance: -
d_gene: TRBD1
j_gene: TRBJ1-1
CDR3nt: TGTGCCTGGAGTGTAATTCTTCGAGACAGGGTTTTTACCGCTTTCTTT
CDR3aa: CAWSVILRDRVFTAFF

v_gene: TRBV19
abundance: -
d_gene: -
j_gene: TRBJ2-1
CDR3nt: TGTGCCAGTAGTATGGGACTGGAATACAATGAGCAGTTCTTC
CDR3aa: CASSMGLEYNEQFF